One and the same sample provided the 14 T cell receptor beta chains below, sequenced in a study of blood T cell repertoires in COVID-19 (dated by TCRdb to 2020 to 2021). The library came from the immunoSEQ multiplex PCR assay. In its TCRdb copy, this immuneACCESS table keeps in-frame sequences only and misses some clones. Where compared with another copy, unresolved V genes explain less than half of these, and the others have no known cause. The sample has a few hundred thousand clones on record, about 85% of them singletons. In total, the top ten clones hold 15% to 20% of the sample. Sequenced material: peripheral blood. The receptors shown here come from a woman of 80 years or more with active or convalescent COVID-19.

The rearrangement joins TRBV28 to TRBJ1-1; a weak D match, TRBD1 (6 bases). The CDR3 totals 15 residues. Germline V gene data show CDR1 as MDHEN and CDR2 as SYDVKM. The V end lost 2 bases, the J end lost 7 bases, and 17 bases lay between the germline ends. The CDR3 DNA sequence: TGTGCCAGCAGTTTACTCACCGGGGGGGGCAGTGAAGCTTTCTTT. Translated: CASSLLTGGGSEAFF.

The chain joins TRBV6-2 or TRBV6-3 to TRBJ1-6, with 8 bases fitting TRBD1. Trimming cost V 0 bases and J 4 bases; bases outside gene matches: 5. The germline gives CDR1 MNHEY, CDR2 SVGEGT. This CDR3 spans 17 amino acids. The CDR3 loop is CASSYSGTGNYNSPLHF. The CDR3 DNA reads TGTGCCAGCAGTTACTCCGGGACAGGAAATTATAATTCACCCCTCCACTTT.

In DNA, the CDR3 is TGTGCCAGCTGCTCTGAGAAGACCCAGTACTTC. Its protein is CASCSEKTQYF. The chain has TRBV7-8 and TRBJ2-5; no reliable D call. This CDR3 is built from 11 residues. Germline V lookup: CDR1 SGHVS, CDR2 FQNEAQ. V lost 8 bases and J 6 bases, leaving 10 bases between the germline ends.

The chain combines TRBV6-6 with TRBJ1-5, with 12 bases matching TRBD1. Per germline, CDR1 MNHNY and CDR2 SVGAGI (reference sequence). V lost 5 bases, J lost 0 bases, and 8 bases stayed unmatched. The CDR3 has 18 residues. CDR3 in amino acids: CASSRDRGRGYSNQPQHF. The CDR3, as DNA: TGTGCCAGCAGTCGGGACAGGGGGCGCGGGTATAGCAATCAGCCCCAGCATTTT.

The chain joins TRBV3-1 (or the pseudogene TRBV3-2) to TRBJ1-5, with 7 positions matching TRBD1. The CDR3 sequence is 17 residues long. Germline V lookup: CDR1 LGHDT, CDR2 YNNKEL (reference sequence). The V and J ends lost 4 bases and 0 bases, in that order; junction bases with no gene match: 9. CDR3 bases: TGTGCCAGCAGCCTTTCTTGGGACAGCTATAGCAATCAGCCCCAGCATTTT. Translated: CASSLSWDSYSNQPQHF.

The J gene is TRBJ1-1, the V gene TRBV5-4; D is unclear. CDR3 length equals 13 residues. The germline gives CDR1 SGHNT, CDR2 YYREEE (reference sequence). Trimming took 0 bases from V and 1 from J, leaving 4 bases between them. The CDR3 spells CASSLDQNTEAFF. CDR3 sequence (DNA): TGTGCCAGCAGCTTGGATCAGAACACTGAAGCTTTCTTT.

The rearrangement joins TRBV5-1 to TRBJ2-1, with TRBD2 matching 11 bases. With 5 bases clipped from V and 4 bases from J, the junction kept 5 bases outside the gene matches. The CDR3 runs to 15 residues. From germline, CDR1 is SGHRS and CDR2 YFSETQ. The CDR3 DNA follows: TGCGCCAGCAGACCACTAGCGGGAGAATACAATGAGCAGTTCTTC. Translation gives CASRPLAGEYNEQFF.

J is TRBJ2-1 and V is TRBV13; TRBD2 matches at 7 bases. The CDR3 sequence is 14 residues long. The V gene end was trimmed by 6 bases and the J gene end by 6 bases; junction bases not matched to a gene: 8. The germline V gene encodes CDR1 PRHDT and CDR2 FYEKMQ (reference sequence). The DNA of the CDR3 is TGTGCCAGCAGAGGCGGGAGAAAGGTCAATGAGCAGTTCTTC. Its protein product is CASRGGRKVNEQFF.

CDR3 nucleotides: TGTGCCAGCAGCTCCAGTATTAATTCACCCCTCCACTTT. Translating it yields CASSSSINSPLHF. The chain links TRBV7-3 to TRBJ1-6; D is undetermined. Trimming left V 4 bases short and J 6 bases short, with 7 bases between. Germline CDR1 SGHTA, CDR2 FQGTGA. This CDR3 is 13 amino acids long.

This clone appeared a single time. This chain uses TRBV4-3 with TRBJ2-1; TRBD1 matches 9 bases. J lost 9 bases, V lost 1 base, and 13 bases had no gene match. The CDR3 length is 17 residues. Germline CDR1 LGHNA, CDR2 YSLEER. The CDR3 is CASSQATGGGRGPEQFF. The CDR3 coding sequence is TGCGCCAGCAGCCAAGCTACAGGGGGCGGGAGAGGTCCTGAGCAGTTCTTC.

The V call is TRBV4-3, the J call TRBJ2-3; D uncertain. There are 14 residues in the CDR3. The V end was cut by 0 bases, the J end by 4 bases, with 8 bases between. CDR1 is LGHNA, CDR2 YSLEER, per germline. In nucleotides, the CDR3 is TGCGCCAGCAGCCAAGATACTCTCGCAGATACGCAGTATTTT. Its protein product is CASSQDTLADTQYF.

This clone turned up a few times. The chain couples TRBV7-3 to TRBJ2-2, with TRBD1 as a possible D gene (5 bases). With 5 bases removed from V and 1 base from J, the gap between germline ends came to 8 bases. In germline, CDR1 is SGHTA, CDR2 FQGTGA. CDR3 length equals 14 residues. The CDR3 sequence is CASSAQGNTGELFF. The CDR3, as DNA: TGTGCCAGCAGCGCCCAGGGGAACACCGGGGAGCTGTTTTTT.

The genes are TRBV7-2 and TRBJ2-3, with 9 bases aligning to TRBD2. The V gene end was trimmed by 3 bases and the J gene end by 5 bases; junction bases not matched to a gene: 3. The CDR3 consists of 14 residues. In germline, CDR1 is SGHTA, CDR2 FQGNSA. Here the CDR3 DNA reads TGTGCCAGCAGCTTTAGCGGGGGCCAAGATACGCAGTATTTT. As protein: CASSFSGGQDTQYF.

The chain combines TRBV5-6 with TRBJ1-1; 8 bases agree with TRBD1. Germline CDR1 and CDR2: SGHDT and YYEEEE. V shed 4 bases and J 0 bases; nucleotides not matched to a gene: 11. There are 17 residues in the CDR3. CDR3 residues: CASSRGQGLLMNTEAFF. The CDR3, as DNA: TGTGCCAGCAGCCGCGGACAGGGACTTCTCATGAACACTGAAGCTTTCTTT.